The 14 T cell receptor beta chains given below trace back to one sample, sequenced in a study of T cell responses to AZD1222 COVID-19 vaccine listed by TCRdb under 2021. The method behind the library was the immunoSEQ multiplex PCR assay. The table was pulled from immuneACCESS by TCRdb, which kept in-frame rearrangements only. Such tables lose some clones; where checked, under half of the loss comes from unresolved V genes, and the rest has no known cause. The sample has 70,000 to 95,000 clones on record, 80% of them singletons. In total, the top ten clones hold about 20% of the sample. The time point label, as the study defines it: baseline before first vaccination. This material consisted of peripheral blood, taken on day 0 of AZD1222 vaccination. The receptors shown here come from an adult in good health.

The chain uses TRBV3-1 (or the pseudogene TRBV3-2) and TRBJ2-7; D tentatively fits TRBD1 or TRBD2 (5 bases each). This CDR3 is 14 amino acids long. Looked up from germline, CDR1 is LGHDT and CDR2 is YNNKEL (reference sequence). V was trimmed by 1 base and J by 5 bases, leaving 12 bases between them. The CDR3 loop is CASSQGGKGNEQYF. In DNA form, the CDR3 reads TGTGCCAGCAGCCAAGGGGGGAAGGGTAACGAGCAGTACTTC.

The chain combines TRBV5-1 with TRBJ2-3, with 8 bases that match TRBD2. The length of the CDR3 is 17 residues. Germline V lookup: CDR1 SGHRS, CDR2 YFSETQ. Trimming cost V 1 base and J 3 bases; bases outside gene matches: 10. CDR3: CASSLSAGVGLTDTQYF. DNA for the CDR3: TGCGCCAGCAGCTTGTCAGCGGGAGTTGGCCTTACAGATACGCAGTATTTT.

This chain joins TRBV7-9 and TRBJ2-3; TRBD1 matches at 7 bases. The V gene's germline CDR1 is SEHNR and CDR2 FQNEAQ (reference sequence). This CDR3 contains 14 residues. The junction had 6 bases not matched to a gene; V was cut back by 5 bases and J by 4 bases. CDR3 nucleotides: TGTGCCAGCAGCCAACAGGGGACGGCAGATACGCAGTATTTT. This gives the protein CASSQQGTADTQYF. Based on the CDR3 plus reference TRBV7-9 and TRBJ2-3, the full variable domain is DTGVSQNPRHKITKRGQNVTFRCDPISEHNRLYWYRQTLGQGPEFLTYFQNEAQLEKSRLLSDRFSAERPKGSFSTLEIQRTEQGDSAMYLCASSQQGTADTQYFGPGTRLTVL.

This clone was recorded only once. The CDR3 loop reads CASSVATGSTNEKLFF. As DNA, the CDR3 is TGTGCCAGCAGCGTAGCCACAGGGAGCACTAATGAAAAACTGTTTTTT. The genes are TRBV9 and TRBJ1-4, with D tentatively TRBD1 (6 bases). Trimming pared 0 bases from V and 2 bases from J, leaving 11 bases between. CDR1 is SGDLS, CDR2 YYNGEE, per germline. The CDR3 is 16 residues long.

The chain combines TRBV24-1 with TRBJ1-2; 7 bases line up with TRBD1. Germline V gene data show CDR1 as KGHDR and CDR2 as SFDVKD. Trimming cost V 3 bases and J 5 bases; bases outside gene matches: 5. The CDR3 extends over 14 amino acids. The CDR3 protein is CATSDQGGAYGYTF. The CDR3 DNA sequence: TGTGCCACCAGTGATCAAGGGGGCGCATATGGCTACACCTTC.

This chain joins TRBV28 and TRBJ1-2; 7 bases agree with TRBD1. V was clipped by 5 bases and J by 8 bases; unmatched bases: 5. This CDR3 is 12 amino acids long. Germline CDR1 and CDR2: MDHEN and SYDVKM. The CDR3 loop reads CASSMTGPGYTF. The CDR3 coding sequence is TGTGCCAGCAGTATGACAGGGCCCGGCTACACCTTC.

V and J are TRBV7-8 and TRBJ1-6, with TRBD1 identical over 9 bases. CDR1 is SGHVS, CDR2 FQNEAQ, per germline. V gave up 4 bases and J gave up 7 bases; unmatched junction bases: 8. There are 16 residues in the CDR3. CDR3 sequence reads: CASSWSGTGFNSPLHF. The CDR3 nucleotides are TGTGCCAGCAGCTGGTCAGGGACAGGGTTCAATTCACCCCTCCACTTT. Combining the CDR3 with reference TRBV7-8 and TRBJ1-6 gives the whole variable domain GAGVSQSPRYKVAKRGQDVALRCDPISGHVSLFWYQQALGQGPEFLTYFQNEAQLDKSGLPSDRFFAERPEGSVSTLKIQRTQQEDSAVYLCASSWSGTGFNSPLHFGNGTRLTVT.

The DNA of the CDR3 is TGCAGCGTTTCCCGACAGGGCAGAGGGACAGATACGCAGTATTTT. It encodes CSVSRQGRGTDTQYF. The V gene is TRBV29-1, the J gene TRBJ2-3; TRBD1 agrees at 7 bases. The CDR3 is made up of 15 amino acids. Germline trimming cut 5 bases from V and 3 bases from J; bases unmatched to any gene: 11. Germline V gives CDR1 SQVTM, CDR2 ANQGSEA.

This clone was picked up one time. The CDR3 nucleotides are TGTGCCAGCAGCTTAGCTATCGTGGCTAGCGGGAGTCGGAACGAGCAGTACTTC. It translates to CASSLAIVASGSRNEQYF. J is TRBJ2-7 and V is TRBV11-2; the match to TRBD2 covers 10 bases. V lost 1 base, J lost 5 bases, and 14 bases stayed unmatched. The CDR3 spans 18 residues. Looked up from germline, CDR1 is SGHAT and CDR2 is FQNNGV.

The chain links TRBV7-8 to TRBJ2-7; D uncertain. Germline V CDR1 and CDR2: SGHVS, FQNEAQ. The CDR3 has 13 residues. The V end lost 5 bases, the J end lost 3 bases, and 11 bases lay between the germline ends. The CDR3 protein is CASSRLDFYEQYF. The CDR3 coding sequence is TGTGCCAGCAGCCGTCTAGATTTCTACGAGCAGTACTTC.

This chain connects TRBV6-1 to TRBJ1-5; the match to TRBD1 covers 7 bases. Germline V gene data show CDR1 as MNHNS and CDR2 as SASEGT. Trimming took 2 bases from V and 6 from J; bases not matched to a gene: 4. CDR3 length: 14 amino acids. In nucleotides, the CDR3 is TGTGCCAGCAGTGAAAGGGCAGGGGGTCAGCCCCAGCATTTT. Amino acid sequence: CASSERAGGQPQHF.

V usage is TRBV5-6 and J usage is TRBJ1-6; no reliable D call. Trimming stripped 2 bases from V and 4 bases from J, with 13 bases between. The CDR3 contains 16 residues. Per germline, CDR1 SGHDT and CDR2 YYEEEE. In DNA, the CDR3 is TGTGCCAGCAGCTTTGTCTCTCCGGGATATAATTCACCCCTCCACTTT. It codes for CASSFVSPGYNSPLHF. The full variable domain, rest sourced from reference TRBV5-6 and TRBJ1-6, is DAGVTQSPTHLIKTRGQQVTLRCSPKSGHDTVSWYQQALGQGPQFIFQYYEEEERQRGNFPDRFSGHQFPNYSSELNVNALLLGDSALYLCASSFVSPGYNSPLHFGNGTRLTVT.

The chain uses TRBV5-1 and TRBJ1-2, with 7 bases fitting TRBD1. The CDR3 length is 12 residues. Germline V gene lookup returns CDR1 SGHRS and CDR2 YFSETQ. V lost 7 bases, J lost 4 bases, and 4 bases stayed unmatched. The CDR3 reads CASARDSYGYTF. The CDR3 DNA is TGCGCCAGCGCCAGGGACAGCTATGGCTACACCTTC.

The CDR3 here is CASSDEGNTIYF. As DNA, the CDR3 is TGTGCCAGCAGTGACGAGGGAAACACCATATATTTT. The V and J genes are TRBV2 and TRBJ1-3; no reliable D call. The CDR3 has 12 residues. CDR1 and CDR2 (germline): SNHLY, FYNNEI. Trimming cost V 3 bases and J 4 bases, with 4 bases left between them.